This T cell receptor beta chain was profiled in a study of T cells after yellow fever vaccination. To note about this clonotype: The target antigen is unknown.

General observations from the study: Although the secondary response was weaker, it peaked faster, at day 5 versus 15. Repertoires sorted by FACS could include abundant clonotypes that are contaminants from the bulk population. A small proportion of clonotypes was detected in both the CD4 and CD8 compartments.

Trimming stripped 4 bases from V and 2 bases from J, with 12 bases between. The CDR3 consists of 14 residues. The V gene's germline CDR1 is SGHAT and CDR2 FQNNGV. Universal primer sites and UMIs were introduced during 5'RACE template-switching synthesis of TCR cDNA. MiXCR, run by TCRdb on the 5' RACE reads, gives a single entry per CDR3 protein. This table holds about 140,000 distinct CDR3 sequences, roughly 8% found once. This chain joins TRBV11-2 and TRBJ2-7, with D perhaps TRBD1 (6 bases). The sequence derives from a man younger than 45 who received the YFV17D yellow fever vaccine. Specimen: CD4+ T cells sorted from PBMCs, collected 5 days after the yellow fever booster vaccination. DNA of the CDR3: TGTGCCAGCAGCTCGAGGGGGTGGGCCTACGAGCAGTACTTC. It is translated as CASSSRGWAYEQYF.